The clone carrying this T cell receptor (beta chain) was detected only once. The antigen remains undetermined. The data originate from a study of post-analysis software for immune sequencing data. Germline V lookup: CDR1 SEHNR, CDR2 FQNEAQ (reference sequence). The CDR3 is made up of 14 amino acids. The V end lost 6 bases, the J end lost 6 bases, and 15 bases lay between the germline ends. Findings and limits, study-wide: Same-batch samples co-clustered strongly by F measure. Patients carried roughly 5 TRBV segments more frequently than controls did, and TRBV5-6, TRBV5-1 and TRBV20-1 were among them. Significantly lower normalized Chao1 diversity was seen in multiple sclerosis patients than in controls.

Unique molecular identifiers had been added to the TCR beta cDNA libraries. Starting from around 1 to 10 million T cells, the study yielded approximately 460,000 cDNA molecules. MiXCR, applied by TCRdb to the PCR reads, yields one record per CDR3 protein. The sample shows roughly 600,000 distinct CDR3 sequences, roughly 47% of them seen only once. The sequencing sample was made of blood. The clonotype was recovered from a girl aged 10-17 years with multiple sclerosis. The chain joins TRBV7-9 to TRBJ1-5; D perhaps matches TRBD1 (5 bases). The CDR3 nucleotides read TGTGCCAGCAGTAAAAGCGGGGGGGGTCAGCCCCAGCATTTT. It is translated as CASSKSGGGQPQHF.